This T cell receptor (beta chain) was sequenced for a study of Graves' ophthalmopathy and Graves' hyperthyroidism. Diagnostic conclusions were grounded in clinical symptoms, serum thyroxine, TRAb, thyroid ultrasound and orbital computed tomography. CDR1 and CDR2 from the germline V gene are KGHSH and LQKENI. The V gene lost 4 bases and the J gene lost 3 bases, with 15 bases spanning the gap. The CDR3 is 15 amino acids. The sequenced template was RNA, covering the TCR beta CDR3 region. Scientists carried out first-round RT-PCR using HTBI primers and then a second-round multiplex PCR. TCRdb called the multiplex PCR reads again in MiXCR, with one record for every CDR3 protein. The profile shows about 620,000 distinct CDR3 sequences, 20% to 25% of them singletons. On this clonotype: Its antigen remains unidentified.

Study conclusions and caveats: A 13-signature model separated ophthalmopathy from stable hyperthyroidism, reaching around 89% sensitivity and less than 83% specificity cross-validated. Most thyroid clonotypes with frequency above 0.001 were detected in blood too.

The specimen was peripheral blood. V and J are TRBV18 and TRBJ1-1; D possibly corresponds to TRBD1 (6 bases). The clonotype originates from a woman between 18 and 29 years old with stable Graves' hyperthyroidism. Some clones in this sample may be carry-over from other donors' samples. The CDR3 nucleotides are TGTGCCAGCTCACGTGCGACAGGCGGCGACACTGAAGCTTTCTTT. This sequence encodes CASSRATGGDTEAFF. The variable domain in full, completed from reference TRBV18 and TRBJ1-1, reads NAGVMQNPRHLVRRRGQEARLRCSPMKGHSHVYWYRQLPEEGLKFMVYLQKENIIDESGMPKERFSAEFPKEGPSILRIQQVVRGDSAAYFCASSRATGGDTEAFFGQGTRLTVV.